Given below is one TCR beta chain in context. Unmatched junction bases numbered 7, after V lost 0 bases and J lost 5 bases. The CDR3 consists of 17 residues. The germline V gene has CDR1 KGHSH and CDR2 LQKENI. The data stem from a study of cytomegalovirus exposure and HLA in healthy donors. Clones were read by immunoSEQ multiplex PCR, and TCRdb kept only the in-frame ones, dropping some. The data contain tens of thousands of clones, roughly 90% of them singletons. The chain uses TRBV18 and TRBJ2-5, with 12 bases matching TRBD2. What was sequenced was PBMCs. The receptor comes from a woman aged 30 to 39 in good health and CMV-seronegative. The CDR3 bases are TGTGCCAGCTCACCACCGTCGCTAGCGGGAGGGTTTGAGACCCAGTACTTC. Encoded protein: CASSPPSLAGGFETQYF.